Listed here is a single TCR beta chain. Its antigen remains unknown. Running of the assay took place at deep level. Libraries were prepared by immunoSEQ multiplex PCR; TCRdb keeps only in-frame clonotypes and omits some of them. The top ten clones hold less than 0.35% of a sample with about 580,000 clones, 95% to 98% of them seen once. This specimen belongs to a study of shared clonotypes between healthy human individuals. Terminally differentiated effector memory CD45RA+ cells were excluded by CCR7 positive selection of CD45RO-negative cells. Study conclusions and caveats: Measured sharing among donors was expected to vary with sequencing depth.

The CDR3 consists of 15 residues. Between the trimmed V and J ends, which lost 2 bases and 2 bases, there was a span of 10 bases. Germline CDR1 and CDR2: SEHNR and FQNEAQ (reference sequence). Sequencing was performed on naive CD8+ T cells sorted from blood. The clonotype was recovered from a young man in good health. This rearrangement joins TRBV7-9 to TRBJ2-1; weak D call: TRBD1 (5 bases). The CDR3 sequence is CASSLLDKTYNEQFF. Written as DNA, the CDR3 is TGTGCCAGCAGCTTACTGGACAAAACCTACAATGAGCAGTTCTTC.